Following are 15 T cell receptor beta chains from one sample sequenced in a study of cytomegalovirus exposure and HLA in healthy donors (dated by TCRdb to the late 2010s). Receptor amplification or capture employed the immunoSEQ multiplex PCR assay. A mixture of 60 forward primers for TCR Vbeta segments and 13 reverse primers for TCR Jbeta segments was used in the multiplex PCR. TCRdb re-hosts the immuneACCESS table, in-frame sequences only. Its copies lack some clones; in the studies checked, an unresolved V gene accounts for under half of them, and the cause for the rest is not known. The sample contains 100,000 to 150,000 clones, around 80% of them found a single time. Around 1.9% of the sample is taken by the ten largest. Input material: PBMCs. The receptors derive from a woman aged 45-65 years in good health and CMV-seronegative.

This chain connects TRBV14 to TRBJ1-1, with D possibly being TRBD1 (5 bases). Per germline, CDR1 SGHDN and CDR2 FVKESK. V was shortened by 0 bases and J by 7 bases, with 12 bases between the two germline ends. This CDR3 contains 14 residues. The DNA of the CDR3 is TGTGCCAGCAGCCAAGATAGGGGTGGTGGTGAAGCTTTCTTT. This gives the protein CASSQDRGGGEAFF. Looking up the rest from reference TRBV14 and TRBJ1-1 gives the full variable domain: EAGVTQFPSHSVIEKGQTVTLRCDPISGHDNLYWYRRVMGKEIKFLLHFVKESKQDESGMPNNRFLAERTGGTYSTLKVQPAELEDSGVYFCASSQDRGGGEAFFGQGTRLTVV.

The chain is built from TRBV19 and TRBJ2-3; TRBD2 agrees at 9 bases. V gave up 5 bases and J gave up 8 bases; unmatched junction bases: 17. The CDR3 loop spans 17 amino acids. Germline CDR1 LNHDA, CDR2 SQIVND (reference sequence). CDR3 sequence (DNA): TGTGCCAGTAGTCCCTCCCGGGTTAGCGGGAGAGGGGGTACGCAGTATTTT. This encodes CASSPSRVSGRGGTQYF.

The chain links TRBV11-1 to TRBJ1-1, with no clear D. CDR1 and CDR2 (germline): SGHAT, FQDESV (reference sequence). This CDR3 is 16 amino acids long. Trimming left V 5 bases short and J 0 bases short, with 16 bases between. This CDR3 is CASSPVRAGMNTEAFF. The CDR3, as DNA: TGTGCCAGCAGCCCCGTCCGGGCGGGGATGAACACTGAAGCTTTCTTT.

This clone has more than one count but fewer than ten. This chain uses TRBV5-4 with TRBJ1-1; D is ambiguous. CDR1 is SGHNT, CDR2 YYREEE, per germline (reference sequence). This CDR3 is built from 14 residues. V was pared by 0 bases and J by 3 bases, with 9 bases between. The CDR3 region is CASSLAQVHTEAFF. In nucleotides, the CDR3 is TGTGCCAGCAGCTTGGCCCAGGTACACACTGAAGCTTTCTTT. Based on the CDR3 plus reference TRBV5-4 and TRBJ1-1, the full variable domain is ETGVTQSPTHLIKTRGQQVTLRCSSQSGHNTVSWYQQALGQGPQFIFQYYREEENGRGNFPPRFSGLQFPNYSSELNVNALELDDSALYLCASSLAQVHTEAFFGQGTRLTVV.

CDR3 sequence (DNA): TGCGCCAGCATGGCAGCGGGAGCAGATACGCAGTATTTT. The encoded protein is CASMAAGADTQYF. The chain employs TRBV5-1 and TRBJ2-3; TRBD2 matches at 8 bases. V lost 6 bases, J lost 4 bases, and 4 bases stayed unmatched. The CDR3 runs to 13 residues. The germline V gene encodes CDR1 SGHRS and CDR2 YFSETQ.

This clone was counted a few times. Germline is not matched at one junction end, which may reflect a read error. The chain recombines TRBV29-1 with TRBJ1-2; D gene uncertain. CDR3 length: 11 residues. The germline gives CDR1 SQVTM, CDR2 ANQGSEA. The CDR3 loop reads CSSMGPYGYPF. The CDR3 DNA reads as TGCAGCTCGATGGGCCCCTATGGCTACCCCTTC.

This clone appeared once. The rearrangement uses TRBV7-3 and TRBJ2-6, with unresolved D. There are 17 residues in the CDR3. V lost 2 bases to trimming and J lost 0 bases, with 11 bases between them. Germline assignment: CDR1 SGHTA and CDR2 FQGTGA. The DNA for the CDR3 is TGTGCCAGCAGCTTAGGCCAGGTGCTCTCTGGGGCCAACGTCCTGACTTTC. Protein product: CASSLGQVLSGANVLTF.

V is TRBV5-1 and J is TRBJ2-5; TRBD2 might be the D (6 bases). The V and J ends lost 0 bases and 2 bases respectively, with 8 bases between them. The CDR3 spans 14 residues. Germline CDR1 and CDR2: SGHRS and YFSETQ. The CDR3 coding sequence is TGCGCCAGCAGCTTGGCCGGGGGACAAGAGACCCAGTACTTC. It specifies CASSLAGGQETQYF.

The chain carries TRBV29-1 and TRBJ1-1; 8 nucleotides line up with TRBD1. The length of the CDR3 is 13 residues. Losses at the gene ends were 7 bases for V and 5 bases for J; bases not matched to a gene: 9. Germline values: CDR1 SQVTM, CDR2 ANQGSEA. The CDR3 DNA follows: TGCAGCGCAGACAGGGGAAGGGGAACTGAAGCTTTCTTT. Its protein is CSADRGRGTEAFF.

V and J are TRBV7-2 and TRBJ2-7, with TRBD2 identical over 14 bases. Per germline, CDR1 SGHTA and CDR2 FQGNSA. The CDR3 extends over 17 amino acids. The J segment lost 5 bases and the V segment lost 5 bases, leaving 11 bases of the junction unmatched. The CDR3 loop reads CASSPGTSGSFLDEQYF. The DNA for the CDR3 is TGTGCCAGCAGCCCAGGGACTAGCGGGAGTTTTCTGGACGAGCAGTACTTC.

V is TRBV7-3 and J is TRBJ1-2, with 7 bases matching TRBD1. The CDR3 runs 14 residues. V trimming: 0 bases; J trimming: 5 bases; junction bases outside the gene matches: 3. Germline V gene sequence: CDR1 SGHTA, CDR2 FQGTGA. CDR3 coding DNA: TGTGCCAGCAGCTTAACGCCGACAGGGTATGGCTACACCTTC. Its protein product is CASSLTPTGYGYTF.

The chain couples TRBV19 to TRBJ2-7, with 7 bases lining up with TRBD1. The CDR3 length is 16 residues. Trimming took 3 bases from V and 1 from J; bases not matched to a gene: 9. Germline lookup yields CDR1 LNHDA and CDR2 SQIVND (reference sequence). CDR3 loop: CASSMYRTGSSYEQYF. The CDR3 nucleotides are TGTGCCAGTAGTATGTATCGGACAGGTTCATCCTACGAGCAGTACTTC.

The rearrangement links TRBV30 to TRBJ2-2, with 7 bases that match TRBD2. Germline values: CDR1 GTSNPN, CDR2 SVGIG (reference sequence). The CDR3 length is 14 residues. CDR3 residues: CGARLAANTGELFF. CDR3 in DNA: TGTGGAGCGCGGCTAGCGGCGAACACCGGGGAGCTGTTTTTT.

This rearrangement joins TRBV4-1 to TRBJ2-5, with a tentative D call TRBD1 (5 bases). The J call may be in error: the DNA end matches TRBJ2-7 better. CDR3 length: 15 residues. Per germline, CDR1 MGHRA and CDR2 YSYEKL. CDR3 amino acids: CASSQEGVPPYEQYF. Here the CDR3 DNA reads TGCGCCAGCAGCCAAGAAGGGGTTCCTCCCTACGAGCAGTACTTC.

Here the CDR3 reads CASSQPYFDSCLSYEQYV. CDR3 DNA: TGCGCCAGCAGCCAACCATACTTTGACAGTTGCCTCTCCTACGAGCAGTACGTC. The genes are TRBV4-1 and TRBJ2-7; maybe TRBD1 (5 bases). The CDR3 is 18 amino acids. The germline V gene has CDR1 MGHRA and CDR2 YSYEKL. V was shortened by 2 bases and J by 0 bases, with 20 bases between the two germline ends.